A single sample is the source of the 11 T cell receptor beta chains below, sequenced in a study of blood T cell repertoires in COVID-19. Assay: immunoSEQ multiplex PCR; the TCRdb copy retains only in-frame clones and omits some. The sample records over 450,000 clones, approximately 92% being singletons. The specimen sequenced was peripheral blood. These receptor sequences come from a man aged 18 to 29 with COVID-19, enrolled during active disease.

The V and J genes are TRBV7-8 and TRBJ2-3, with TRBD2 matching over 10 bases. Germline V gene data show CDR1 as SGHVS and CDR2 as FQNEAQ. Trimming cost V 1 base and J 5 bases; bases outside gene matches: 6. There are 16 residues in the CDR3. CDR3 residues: CASSLGSGRAVDTQYF. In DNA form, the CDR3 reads TGTGCCAGCAGCTTAGGCAGCGGGAGGGCGGTAGATACGCAGTATTTT.

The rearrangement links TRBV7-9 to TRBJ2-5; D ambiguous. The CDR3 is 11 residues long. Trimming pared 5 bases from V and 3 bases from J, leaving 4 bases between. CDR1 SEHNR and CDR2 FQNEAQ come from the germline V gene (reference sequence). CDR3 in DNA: TGTGCCAGCAGCCAAAAAGAGACCCAGTACTTC. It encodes CASSQKETQYF.

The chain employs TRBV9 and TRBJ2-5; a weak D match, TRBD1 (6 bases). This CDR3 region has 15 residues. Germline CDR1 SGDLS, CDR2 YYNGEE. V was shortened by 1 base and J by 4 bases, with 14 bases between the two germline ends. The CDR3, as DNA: TGTGCCAGCAGCGTAACTCCAGGGGTTCGAGAGACCCAGTACTTC. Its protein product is CASSVTPGVRETQYF. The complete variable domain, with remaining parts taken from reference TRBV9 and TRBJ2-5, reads DSGVTQTPKHLITATGQRVTLRCSPRSGDLSVYWYQQSLDQGLQFLIQYYNGEERAKGNILERFSAQQFPDLHSELNLSSLELGDSALYFCASSVTPGVRETQYFGPGTRLLVL.

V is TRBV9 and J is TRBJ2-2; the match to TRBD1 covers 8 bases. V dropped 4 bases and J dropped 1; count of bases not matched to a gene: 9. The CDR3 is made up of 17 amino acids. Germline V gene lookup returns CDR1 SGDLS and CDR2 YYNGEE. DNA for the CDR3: TGTGCCAGCAGCACCCCGGCCGGGACAGGGAACACCGGGGAGCTGTTTTTT. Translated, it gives CASSTPAGTGNTGELFF.

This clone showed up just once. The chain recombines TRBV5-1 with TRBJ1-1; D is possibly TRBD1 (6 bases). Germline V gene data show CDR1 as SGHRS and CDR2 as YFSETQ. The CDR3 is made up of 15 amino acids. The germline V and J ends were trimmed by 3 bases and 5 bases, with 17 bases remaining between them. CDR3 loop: CASSYDQGIVTEAFF. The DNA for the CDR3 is TGCGCCAGCAGCTACGATCAGGGGATTGTAACTGAAGCTTTCTTT.

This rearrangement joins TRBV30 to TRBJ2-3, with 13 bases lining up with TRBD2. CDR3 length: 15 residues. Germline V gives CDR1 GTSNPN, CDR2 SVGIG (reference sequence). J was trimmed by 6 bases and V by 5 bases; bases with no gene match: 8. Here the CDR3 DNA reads TGTGCCTGGGAGCGGACTAGCGGGAGAGGGGATACGCAGTATTTT. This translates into CAWERTSGRGDTQYF.

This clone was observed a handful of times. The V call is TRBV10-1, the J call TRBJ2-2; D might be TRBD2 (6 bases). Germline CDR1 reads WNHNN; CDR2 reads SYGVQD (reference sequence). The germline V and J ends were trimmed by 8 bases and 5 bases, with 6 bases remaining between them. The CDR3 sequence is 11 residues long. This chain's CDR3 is CASGGTGELFF. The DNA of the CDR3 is TGCGCCAGCGGGGGGACCGGGGAGCTGTTTTTT.

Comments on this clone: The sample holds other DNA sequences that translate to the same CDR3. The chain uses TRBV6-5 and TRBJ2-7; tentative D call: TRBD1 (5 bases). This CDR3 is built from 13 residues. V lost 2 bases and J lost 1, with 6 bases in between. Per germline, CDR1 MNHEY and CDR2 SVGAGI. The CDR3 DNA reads TGTGCCAGCAGTTACAGGGGTTCCTACGAGCAGTACTTC. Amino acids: CASSYRGSYEQYF.

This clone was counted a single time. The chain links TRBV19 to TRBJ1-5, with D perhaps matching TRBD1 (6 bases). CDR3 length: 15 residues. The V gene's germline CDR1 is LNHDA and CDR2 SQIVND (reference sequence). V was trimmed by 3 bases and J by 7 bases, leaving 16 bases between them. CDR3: CASSIGINRDQPQHF. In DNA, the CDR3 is TGTGCCAGTAGTATCGGGATAAACAGGGACCAGCCCCAGCATTTT.

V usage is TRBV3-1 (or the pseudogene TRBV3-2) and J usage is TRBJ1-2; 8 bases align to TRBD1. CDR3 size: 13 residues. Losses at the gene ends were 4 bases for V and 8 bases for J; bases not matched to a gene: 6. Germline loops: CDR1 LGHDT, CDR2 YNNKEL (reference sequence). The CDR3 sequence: CASSPTGAPGYTF. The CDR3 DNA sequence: TGTGCCAGCAGCCCGACAGGGGCACCAGGCTACACCTTC.

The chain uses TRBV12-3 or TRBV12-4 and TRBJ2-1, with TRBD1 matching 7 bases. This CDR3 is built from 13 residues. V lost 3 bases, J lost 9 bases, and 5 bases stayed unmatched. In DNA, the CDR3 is TGTGCCAGCAGTTTTCGAGGGGGCGGTGAGCAGTTCTTC. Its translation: CASSFRGGGEQFF.